This is a list of T cell receptor beta chains from one sample in a study of shared clonotypes between healthy human individuals. Clones were sequenced by immunoSEQ multiplex PCR, and TCRdb holds only the in-frame ones, with some missing. The table lists around 690,000 clones, about 92% of them singletons. Sequenced: memory CD8+ T cells from PBMCs. The receptors stem from a young man in good health. Some clones in this sample may be carry-over from other donors' samples. Both conserved end residues are part of each CDR3. D genes are given only for firm matches. Size tells how often a clone was seen (once, few, many) or the class of an expanded clone, and some rows leave it out.

>-|TRBV7-8|TRBD2|TRBJ2-1
TGTGCCAGCAGTTTTGGACTAGCGGGAGGGTATGAGCAGTTCTTC
CASSFGLAGGYEQFF
>-|TRBV19|TRBD1|TRBJ2-2
TGTGCCAGGACAGGGTACGGGGAGCTGTTTTTT
CARTGYGELFF
>-|TRBV27|-|TRBJ1-4
TGTGCCAGCAGTTGGGGGAGGGACGGTTCTAATGAAAAACTGTTTTTT
CASSWGRDGSNEKLFF
>-|TRBV11-2|-|TRBJ2-1
TGTGCCATCACCAATCACAATAACAATGAGCAGTTCTTC
CAITNHNNNEQFF
>-|TRBV6-6|-|TRBJ2-7
TGTGCCAGCAGTTGGGCGGGAAACGAGCAGTACTTC
CASSWAGNEQYF
>few|TRBV7-2|-|TRBJ2-5
TGTGCCAGCAGCCCGGATCGGCAGATTGGGTTAGTCCAAGAGACCCAGTACTTC
CASSPDRQIGLVQETQYF
>-|TRBV4-1|-|TRBJ2-5
TGCGCCAGCAGCCCAATCGGGGGAGCGGAGATACAACAAGAGACCCAGTACTTC
CASSPIGGAEIQQETQYF
>-|TRBV30|TRBD1|TRBJ1-1
TGTGCCTGGCAGAACAGGGGGCTCGGGACTGAAGCTTTCTTT
CAWQNRGLGTEAFF
>-|TRBV5-1|TRBD1|TRBJ2-7
TGCGCCAGCAGCTTGACGGGACAGGGACGGTCCTACGAGCAGTACTTC
CASSLTGQGRSYEQYF
>-|TRBV2|-|TRBJ2-1
TGTGCCAGCCTTCCAAGCGCCACTACATTCTACAATGAGCAGTTCTTC
CASLPSATTFYNEQFF
>-|TRBV5-1|TRBD1|TRBJ2-1
TGCGCCAGCAGCCCGGGACAGTTAACCCTGATAGGCCTCTACAATGAGCAGTTCTTC
CASSPGQLTLIGLYNEQFF
>-|TRBV7-9|-|TRBJ1-1
TGTGCCAGCAGAAGTCGACGGGACACTGAAGCTTTCTTT
CASRSRRDTEAFF
>-|TRBV6-6|-|TRBJ2-2
TGTGCCAGCAGTTACTCGAATCCGAAAAGGGCCGGGGAGCTGTTTTTT
CASSYSNPKRAGELFF
>-|TRBV28|TRBD1|TRBJ2-2
TGTGCCAGCAGCTTGACAGGGGTGGGTGGCGGGGAGCTGTTTTTT
CASSLTGVGGGELFF
>-|TRBV25-1|-|TRBJ2-1
TGTGCCAGCAGTCCGGGACCTTACAATGAGCAGTTCTTC
CASSPGPYNEQFF
>-|TRBV7-9|-|TRBJ2-7
TGTGCCAGCAGCCCACCGTTTTTCGCCCTCTACGAGCAGTACTTC
CASSPPFFALYEQYF
>-|TRBV6-1|-|TRBJ2-5
TGTGCCAGCAGGATTGGGGGGCGGGCCCAGTACTTC
CASRIGGRAQYF
>-|TRBV15|TRBD1|TRBJ1-1
TGTGCCACCAGCAGAGATATGGGGACAGGGGGCCGAACTGAAGCTTTCTTT
CATSRDMGTGGRTEAFF
>-|TRBV7-2|TRBD2|TRBJ2-5
TGTGCCAGCAAAAAACGGGCGGGAGGGCCTGGGGAGACCCAGTACTTC
CASKKRAGGPGETQYF
>-|TRBV4-1|-|TRBJ2-2
TGCGCCAGCAGGGAACTAGGTAACACCGGGGAGCTGTTTTTT
CASRELGNTGELFF
>-|TRBV27|TRBD2|TRBJ2-7
TGTGCCAGCAGTCAGGGACTAGCGGGAGTATACGAGCAGTACTTC
CASSQGLAGVYEQYF
>-|TRBV5-6|-|TRBJ1-2
TGTGCCAGCAGCGAACAAGACTATGGCTACACCTTC
CASSEQDYGYTF
>-|TRBV7-6|TRBD1|TRBJ1-3
TGTGCCAGCAGAGGGGACAGGGTGGCAGGAAACACCATATATTTT
CASRGDRVAGNTIYF
>-|TRBV7-9|-|TRBJ2-7
TGTGCCAGCACCACAGTTCCCTACGAGCAGTACTTC
CASTTVPYEQYF
>-|TRBV7-3|-|TRBJ2-7
TGTGCCAGCAGCTTAGGTGGAGGGATCTCCTACGAGCAGTACTTC
CASSLGGGISYEQYF
>few|TRBV6-5|TRBD1|TRBJ1-2
TGTGCCAGCCGTGGACAGGGTTTGCGTGGCTACACCTTC
CASRGQGLRGYTF
>-|TRBV9|-|TRBJ2-3
TGTGCCAGCAGCGTAGCTTTCAGTGGGACTACAGATACGCAGTATTTT
CASSVAFSGTTDTQYF
>-|TRBV5-5|TRBD1|TRBJ2-7
TGTGCCAGCAGCTTACAAGGGGGCCTGGACGAGCAGTACTTC
CASSLQGGLDEQYF
>-|TRBV7-2|TRBD2|TRBJ2-3
TGTGCCAGCAGCTACACGAGACTAGCGGAAGATACGCAGTATTTT
CASSYTRLAEDTQYF
>-|TRBV5-1|-|TRBJ1-1
TGCGCCAGCAGCTTCCGGGGCGGGAGGGACACTGAAGCTTTCTTT
CASSFRGGRDTEAFF
>-|TRBV4-1|TRBD1|TRBJ2-7
TGCGCCAGCAGCCAAAGGGACAGGGGGCGGTTCTACGAGCAGTACTTC
CASSQRDRGRFYEQYF
>-|TRBV5-6|TRBD2|TRBJ2-1
TGTGCCAGCAGCTTACTAGCGGGGGCCTACAATGAGCAGTTCTTC
CASSLLAGAYNEQFF
>-|TRBV9|-|TRBJ2-7
TGTGCCAGCAGCGAGGGCCCAGCTGCGACCTACGAGCAGTACTTC
CASSEGPAATYEQYF
>-|TRBV19|TRBD1|TRBJ2-7
TGTGCCAGCCGCGATCAGGGGGTTCAGGGGATAATGGGAGAGCAGTACTTC
CASRDQGVQGIMGEQYF
>-|TRBV6-5|-|TRBJ1-1
TGTGCCAGCAGTTCAGGGAACACTGAAGCTTTCTTT
CASSSGNTEAFF
>few|TRBV20-1|-|TRBJ1-1
TGCAGTGCAAAGGGGGTCCCTGAAGCTTTCTTT
CSAKGVPEAFF
>-|TRBV27|TRBD1|TRBJ2-7
TGTGCCAGCAGTTTTGTGGGACAGGGGGTCTACGAGCAGTACTTC
CASSFVGQGVYEQYF
>-|TRBV7-9|-|TRBJ1-1
TGTGCCAGCAGCTTAGTTCAGGGATCGAACACTGAAGCTTTCTTT
CASSLVQGSNTEAFF
>-|TRBV28|TRBD1|TRBJ1-1
TGTGCCAGCAGTTTAGGGTTTAGGGGGCCCGAAGCTTTCTTT
CASSLGFRGPEAFF
>once|TRBV19|-|TRBJ1-1
TGTGCCAGTATCTGGGGCTTACGAGAAGCTTTCTTT
CASIWGLREAFF
>few|TRBV13|-|TRBJ2-7
TGTGCCAGCAGCTTAGAGACAGCGCGGGAGCAGTACTTC
CASSLETAREQYF
>-|TRBV7-9|-|TRBJ2-1
TGTGCCAGTTCCCTCGGCCACAATGAGCAGTTCTTC
CASSLGHNEQFF
>-|TRBV29-1|TRBD1|TRBJ2-2
TGCAGCGCCCGACAGGGAGACACCGGGGAGCTGTTTTTT
CSARQGDTGELFF
>-|TRBV9|-|TRBJ2-2
TGTGCCAGCAGCGTAGGAGGGCGCACCGGGGAGCTGTTTTTT
CASSVGGRTGELFF
>-|TRBV9|-|TRBJ1-2
TGTGCCAGCAGCGTAGGCAGGGACAAGGGCGTTAGTTATGGCTACACCTTC
CASSVGRDKGVSYGYTF
>-|TRBV28|TRBD2|TRBJ2-5
TGTGCCAGCAGATTAGCGGGAGGAAGGGAGACCCAGTACTTC
CASRLAGGRETQYF
>-|TRBV9|TRBD1|TRBJ2-3
TGTGCCAGCAGCGGACAGGGAACAACTAGCACAGATACGCAGTATTTT
CASSGQGTTSTDTQYF
>-|TRBV29-1|TRBD2|TRBJ2-3
TGCAGCGCGGGGGGTTTCGGCACAGATACGCAGTATTTT
CSAGGFGTDTQYF
>-|TRBV6-5|-|TRBJ2-2
TGTGCCAGCAGTTACACTCGCACCGGGGAGCTGTTTTTT
CASSYTRTGELFF
>once|TRBV12-1|-|TRBJ2-2
TGTGCCAGCAGCCCCTCGTCCATCAGGGATGTCGGGGAGCTGTTTTTT
CASSPSSIRDVGELFF
>-|TRBV5-1|-|TRBJ1-2
TGCGCCAGCAGCTTGATCGGGAGATCTAACTATGGCTACACCTTC
CASSLIGRSNYGYTF
>once|TRBV9|TRBD1|TRBJ2-5
TGTGCCAGCAGCGCGCTAGAACAGGGGTCTCCACAAGAGACCCAGTACTTC
CASSALEQGSPQETQYF
>-|TRBV15|-|TRBJ2-5
TGTGCCACCAGCACTAGCAGGGGTCGGATTTGGGAGCAGTACTTC
CATSTSRGRIWEQYF
>-|TRBV4-3|TRBD1|TRBJ2-1
TGCGCCAGCAGCCAAGATGTCTATCGGGGACAGGAAAATAACCAGCAGTTCTTC
CASSQDVYRGQENNQQFF
>-|TRBV6-1|TRBD2|TRBJ2-1
TGTGCCAGCAGGTTGCGGGAGGGACGGGAGCAGTTCTTC
CASRLREGREQFF
>-|TRBV25-1|TRBD2|TRBJ2-7
TGTGCCAGCAGTGGGACTAGCGGGAGCTTTGGGAGCTACGAGCAGTACTTC
CASSGTSGSFGSYEQYF
>-|TRBV9|-|TRBJ2-1
TGTGCCAGCAGCGTTGGGACAACGCCCCACAATGAGCAGTTCTTC
CASSVGTTPHNEQFF
>-|TRBV4-2|TRBD1|TRBJ1-4
TGTGCCAGCAGCCAACCATACGACGGGACAGGGGATGAAAAACTGTTTTTT
CASSQPYDGTGDEKLFF
>-|TRBV10-3|TRBD2|TRBJ2-7
TGTGCCATCAGTCGACCTGAACTAGCGGGACCCTACGAGCAGTACTTC
CAISRPELAGPYEQYF
>-|TRBV11-3|TRBD2|TRBJ2-3
TGTGCCAGCAGCAGTAGCGGGAGGTTTGTCTCAGATACGCAGTATTTT
CASSSSGRFVSDTQYF